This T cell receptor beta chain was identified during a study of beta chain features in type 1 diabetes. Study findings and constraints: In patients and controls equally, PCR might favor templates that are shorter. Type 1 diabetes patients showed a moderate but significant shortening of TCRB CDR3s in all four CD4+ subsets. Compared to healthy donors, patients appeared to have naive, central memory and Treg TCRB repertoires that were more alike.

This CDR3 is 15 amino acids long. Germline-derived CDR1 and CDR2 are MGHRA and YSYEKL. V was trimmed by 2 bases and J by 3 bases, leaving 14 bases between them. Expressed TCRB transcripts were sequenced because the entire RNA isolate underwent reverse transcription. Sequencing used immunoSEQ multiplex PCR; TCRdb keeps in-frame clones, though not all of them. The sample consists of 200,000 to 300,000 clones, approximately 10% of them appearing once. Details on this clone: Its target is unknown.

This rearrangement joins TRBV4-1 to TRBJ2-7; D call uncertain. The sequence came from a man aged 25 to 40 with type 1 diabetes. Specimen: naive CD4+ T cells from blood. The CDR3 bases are TGCGCCAGCAGCCAATCGGTAGAGGTCTACTACGAGCAGTACTTC. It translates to CASSQSVEVYYEQYF.